The T cell receptor beta chain described here comes from a study of OX40 agonist ivuxolimab in advanced cancers. Study overall: Given to patients was ivuxolimab, an agonistic anti-OX40 (CD134) antibody.

Points on this clone: Its antigen is currently unknown.

Germline V lookup: CDR1 LNHDA, CDR2 SQIVND (reference sequence). Deletions cut 9 bases from V and 2 bases from J, with 10 bases between. The length of the CDR3 is 13 residues. Study conclusions and caveats: CD4+ and CD8+ blood T cells expanded clonally by week 6 at 0.1 to 3.0 mg/kg. Compared with others, partial responders at 0.1-3.0 mg/kg displayed clonal expansion among the lowest. Part of the nonresponder group also had normalized T-cell clonal expansion that was low.

This table comes from immunoSEQ multiplex PCR, and its TCRdb copy is limited to in-frame clones, with some not included. The table records 55,000 to 95,000 clones, 88% of them present only once. J is TRBJ2-2 and V is TRBV19, with D maybe TRBD2 (6 bases). The sequence was obtained from an adult with an advanced solid tumor such as melanoma, head and neck, liver or kidney cancer. Sample: CD4+ or CD8+ T cells sorted from blood, taken in a trial of the OX40 agonist ivuxolimab. DNA of the CDR3: TGTGCCAGCACGGGACTCAACACCGGGGAGCTGTTTTTT. This translates into CASTGLNTGELFF.